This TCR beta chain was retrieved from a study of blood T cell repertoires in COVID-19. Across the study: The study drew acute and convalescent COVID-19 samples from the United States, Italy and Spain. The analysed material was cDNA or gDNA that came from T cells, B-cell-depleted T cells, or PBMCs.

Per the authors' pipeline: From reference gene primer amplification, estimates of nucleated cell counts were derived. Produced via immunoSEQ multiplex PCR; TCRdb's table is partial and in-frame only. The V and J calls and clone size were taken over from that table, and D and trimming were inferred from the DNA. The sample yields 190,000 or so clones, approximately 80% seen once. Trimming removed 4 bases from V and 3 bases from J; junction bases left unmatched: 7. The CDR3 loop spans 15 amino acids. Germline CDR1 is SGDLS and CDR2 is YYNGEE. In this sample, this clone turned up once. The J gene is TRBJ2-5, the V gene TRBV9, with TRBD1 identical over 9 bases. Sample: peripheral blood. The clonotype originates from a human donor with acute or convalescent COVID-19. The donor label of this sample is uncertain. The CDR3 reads CASSTPGQGKETQYF. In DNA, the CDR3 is TGTGCCAGCAGCACGCCGGGACAGGGTAAAGAGACCCAGTACTTC.